This T cell receptor beta chain was documented in a study of follicular helper T cells after annual influenza vaccination. This CDR3 is 20 amino acids long. Germline lookup yields CDR1 GTSNPN and CDR2 SVGIG (reference sequence). V gave up 5 bases and J gave up 0 bases; unmatched junction bases: 20. The time point here: 2015-2016 season, pre-vaccination. Excluded were substance abuse, HIV/AIDS, active cancer, immunomodulatory drugs and active illness. Between roughly 35 and 100 mL of blood was drawn per time point. The method was immunoSEQ multiplex PCR; TCRdb's version includes in-frame clones alone and lacks a portion of them. The data hold 13,000 to 15,000 clones, with more than 65% observed a single time.

The receptor's source is an adult who received the influenza vaccine. Sequencing used CXCR5- memory CD4+ T cells sorted from blood, obtained on the day of influenza vaccination. The gene calls are TRBV30 and TRBJ2-3; TRBD2 aligns across 10 bases. The DNA for the CDR3 is TGTGCCTGGCATCGATTAGGTTGGCCAGCGGGGGGGCCTAGCACAGATACGCAGTATTTT. Translation gives CAWHRLGWPAGGPSTDTQYF.